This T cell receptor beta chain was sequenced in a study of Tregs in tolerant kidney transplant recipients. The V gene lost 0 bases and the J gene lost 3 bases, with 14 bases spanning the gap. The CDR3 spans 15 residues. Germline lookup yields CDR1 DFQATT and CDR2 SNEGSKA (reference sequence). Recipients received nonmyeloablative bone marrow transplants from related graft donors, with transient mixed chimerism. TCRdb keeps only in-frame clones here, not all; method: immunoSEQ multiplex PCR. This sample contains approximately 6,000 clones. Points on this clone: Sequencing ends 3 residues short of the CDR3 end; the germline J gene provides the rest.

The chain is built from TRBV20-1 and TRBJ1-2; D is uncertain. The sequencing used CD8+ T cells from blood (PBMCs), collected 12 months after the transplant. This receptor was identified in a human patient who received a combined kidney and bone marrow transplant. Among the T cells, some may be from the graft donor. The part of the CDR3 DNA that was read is TGCAGTGCTAGAGATCCCCAAGGAAGGGACTATGGC. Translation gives CSARDPQGRDYG. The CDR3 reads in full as CSARDPQGRDYGYTF.